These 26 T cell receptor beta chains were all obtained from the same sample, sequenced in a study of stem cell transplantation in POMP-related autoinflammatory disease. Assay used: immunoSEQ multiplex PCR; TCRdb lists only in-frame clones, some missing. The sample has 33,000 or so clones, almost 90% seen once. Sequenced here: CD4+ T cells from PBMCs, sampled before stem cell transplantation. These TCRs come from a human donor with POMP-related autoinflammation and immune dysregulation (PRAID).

The CDR3: CASSLMGILDIAGTEAFF. The CDR3 DNA sequence: TGCGCCAGCAGCTTGATGGGGATATTGGACATCGCGGGGACTGAAGCTTTCTTT. V usage is TRBV5-1 and J usage is TRBJ1-1; D is possibly TRBD1 (5 bases). The CDR3 has 18 amino acids. Trimming pared 1 base from V and 5 bases from J, leaving 24 bases between. The V gene's germline CDR1 is SGHRS and CDR2 YFSETQ.

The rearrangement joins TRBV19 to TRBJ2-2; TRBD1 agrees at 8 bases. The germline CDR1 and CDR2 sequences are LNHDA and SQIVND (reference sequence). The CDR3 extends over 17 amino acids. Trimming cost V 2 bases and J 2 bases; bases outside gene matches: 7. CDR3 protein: CASSIQGARVNTGELFF. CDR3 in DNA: TGTGCCAGTAGTATACAGGGGGCCAGAGTCAACACCGGGGAGCTGTTTTTT.

The CDR3 nucleotides read TGTGCCAGCAGCCGACGGACAGCCTTCGCAACTAATGAAAAACTGTTTTTT. Protein: CASSRRTAFATNEKLFF. The rearrangement joins TRBV5-6 to TRBJ1-4, with a possible D match to TRBD1 (6 bases). Trimming shortened V by 4 bases and J by 0 bases, and 16 bases separated the two germline ends. The CDR3 loop spans 17 amino acids. The germline CDR1 and CDR2 sequences are SGHDT and YYEEEE.

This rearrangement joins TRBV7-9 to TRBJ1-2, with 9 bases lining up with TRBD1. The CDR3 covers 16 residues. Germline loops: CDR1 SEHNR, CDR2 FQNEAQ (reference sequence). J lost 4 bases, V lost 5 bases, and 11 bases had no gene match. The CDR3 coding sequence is TGTGCCAGCAGCCGCGGAGGGGACAGGGCCCTCTATGGCTACACCTTC. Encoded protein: CASSRGGDRALYGYTF.

CDR3 nucleotide sequence: TGTGCCAGCAGTCGCCGGGACAGCCTTTCCTACGAGCAGTACTTC. This translates into CASSRRDSLSYEQYF. V gene TRBV7-2 combines with J gene TRBJ2-7, with 7 nucleotides matching TRBD1. V trimming: 6 bases; J trimming: 1 base; junction bases outside the gene matches: 9. Germline CDR1 SGHTA, CDR2 FQGNSA. This CDR3 comprises 15 residues.

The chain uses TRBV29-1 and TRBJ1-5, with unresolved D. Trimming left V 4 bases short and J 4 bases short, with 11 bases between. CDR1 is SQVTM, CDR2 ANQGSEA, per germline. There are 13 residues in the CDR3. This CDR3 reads CSVGVTGNQPQHF. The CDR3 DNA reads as TGCAGCGTTGGGGTGACGGGAAATCAGCCCCAGCATTTT.

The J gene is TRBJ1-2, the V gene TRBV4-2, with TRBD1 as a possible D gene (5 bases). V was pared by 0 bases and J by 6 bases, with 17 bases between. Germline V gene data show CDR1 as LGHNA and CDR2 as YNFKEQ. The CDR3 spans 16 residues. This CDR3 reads CASSQDTEREGNGYTF. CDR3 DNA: TGTGCCAGCAGCCAAGATACGGAAAGGGAGGGGAATGGCTACACCTTC.

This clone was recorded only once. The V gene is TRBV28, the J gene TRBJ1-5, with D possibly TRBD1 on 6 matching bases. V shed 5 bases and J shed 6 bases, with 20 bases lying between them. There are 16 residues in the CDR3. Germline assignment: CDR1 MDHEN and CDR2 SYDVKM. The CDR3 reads CASSTGAGGPGQPQHF. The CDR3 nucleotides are TGTGCCAGCAGTACCGGGGCTGGGGGGCCCGGTCAGCCCCAGCATTTT. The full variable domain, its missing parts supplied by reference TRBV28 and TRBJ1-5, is DVKVTQSSRYLVKRTGEKVFLECVQDMDHENMFWYRQDPGLGLRLIYFSYDVKMKEKGDIPEGYSVSREKKERFSLILESASTNQTSMYLCASSTGAGGPGQPQHFGDGTRLSIL.

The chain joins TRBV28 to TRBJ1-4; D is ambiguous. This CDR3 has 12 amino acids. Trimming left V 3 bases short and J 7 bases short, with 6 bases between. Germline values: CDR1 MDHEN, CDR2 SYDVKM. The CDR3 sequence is CASSLVGEKLFF. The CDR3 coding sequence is TGTGCCAGCAGTTTGGTTGGTGAAAAACTGTTTTTT.

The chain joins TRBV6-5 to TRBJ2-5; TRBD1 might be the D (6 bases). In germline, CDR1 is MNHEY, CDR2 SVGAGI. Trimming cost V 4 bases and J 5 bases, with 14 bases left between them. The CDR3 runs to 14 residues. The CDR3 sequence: CASSSRTGRETQYF. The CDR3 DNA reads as TGTGCCAGCAGTTCTCGTACAGGGCGGGAGACCCAGTACTTC.

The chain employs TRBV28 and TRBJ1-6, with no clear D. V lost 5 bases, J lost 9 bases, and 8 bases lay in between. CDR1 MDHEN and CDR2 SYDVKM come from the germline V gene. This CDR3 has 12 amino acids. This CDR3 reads CASSPAGSPLHF. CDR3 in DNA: TGTGCCAGCAGTCCCGCTGGTTCACCCCTCCACTTT.

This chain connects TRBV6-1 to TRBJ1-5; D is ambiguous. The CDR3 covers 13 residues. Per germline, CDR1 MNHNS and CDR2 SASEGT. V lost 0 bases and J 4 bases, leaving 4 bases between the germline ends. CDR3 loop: CASSEARNQPQHF. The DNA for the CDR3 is TGTGCCAGCAGTGAAGCTCGAAATCAGCCCCAGCATTTT.

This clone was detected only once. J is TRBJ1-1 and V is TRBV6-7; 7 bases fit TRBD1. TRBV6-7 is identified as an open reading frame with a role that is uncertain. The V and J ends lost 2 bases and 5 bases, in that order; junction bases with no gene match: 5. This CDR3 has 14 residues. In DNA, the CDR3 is TGTGCCAGCAGTTACAGGGGGCGCGTTACTGAAGCTTTCTTT. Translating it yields CASSYRGRVTEAFF.

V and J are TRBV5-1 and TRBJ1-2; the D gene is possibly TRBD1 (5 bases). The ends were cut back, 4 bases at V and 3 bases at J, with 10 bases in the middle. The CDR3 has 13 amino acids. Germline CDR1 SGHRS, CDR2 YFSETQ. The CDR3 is CASSTGQDYGYTF. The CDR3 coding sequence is TGCGCCAGCAGCACCGGACAAGACTATGGCTACACCTTC.

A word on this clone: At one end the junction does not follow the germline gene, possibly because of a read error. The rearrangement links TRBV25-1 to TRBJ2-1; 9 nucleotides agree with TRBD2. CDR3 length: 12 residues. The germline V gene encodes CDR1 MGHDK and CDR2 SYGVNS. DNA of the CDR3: TGTGCCTGCAGCGGGAGGCGGTATGAGCAGTTCTTC. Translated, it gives CACSGRRYEQFF. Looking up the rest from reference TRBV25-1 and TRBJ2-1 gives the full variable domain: EADIYQTPRYLVIGTGKKITLECSQTMGHDKMYWYQQDPGMELHLIHYSYGVNSTEKGDLSSESTVSRIRTEHFPLTLESARPSHTSQYLCACSGRRYEQFFGPGTRLTVL.

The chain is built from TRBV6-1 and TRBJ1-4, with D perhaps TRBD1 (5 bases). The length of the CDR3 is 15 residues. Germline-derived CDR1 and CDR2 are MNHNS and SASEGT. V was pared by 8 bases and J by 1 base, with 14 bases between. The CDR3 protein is CASGGRGVTNEKLFF. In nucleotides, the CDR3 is TGTGCCAGCGGGGGTCGGGGGGTAACTAATGAAAAACTGTTTTTT.

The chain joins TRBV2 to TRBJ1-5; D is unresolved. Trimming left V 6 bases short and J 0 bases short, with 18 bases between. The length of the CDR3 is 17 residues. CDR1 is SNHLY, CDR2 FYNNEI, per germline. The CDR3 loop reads CASRGRTLLNSNQPQHF. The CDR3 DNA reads TGTGCCAGCAGGGGCCGCACCCTCCTTAATAGCAATCAGCCCCAGCATTTT.

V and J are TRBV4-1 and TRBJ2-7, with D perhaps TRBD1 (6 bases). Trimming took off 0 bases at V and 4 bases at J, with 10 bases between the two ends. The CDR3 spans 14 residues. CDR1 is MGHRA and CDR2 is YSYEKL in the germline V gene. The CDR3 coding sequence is TGCGCCAGCAGCCAAGATATGACAGGTTACGAGCAGTACTTC. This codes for CASSQDMTGYEQYF.

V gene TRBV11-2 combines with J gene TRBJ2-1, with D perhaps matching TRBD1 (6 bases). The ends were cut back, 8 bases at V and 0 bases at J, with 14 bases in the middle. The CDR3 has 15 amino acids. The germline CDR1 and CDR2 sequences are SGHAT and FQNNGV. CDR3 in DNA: TGTGCCAGCTCTCTTCAGGGGAGCTCCTACAATGAGCAGTTCTTC. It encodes CASSLQGSSYNEQFF.

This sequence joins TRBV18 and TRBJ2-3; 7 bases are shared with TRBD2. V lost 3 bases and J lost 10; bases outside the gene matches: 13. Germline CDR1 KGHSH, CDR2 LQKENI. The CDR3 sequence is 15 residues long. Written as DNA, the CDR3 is TGTGCCAGCTCACCCGGGGTAGCGGGTCACATGGCGCAGTATTTT. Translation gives CASSPGVAGHMAQYF.

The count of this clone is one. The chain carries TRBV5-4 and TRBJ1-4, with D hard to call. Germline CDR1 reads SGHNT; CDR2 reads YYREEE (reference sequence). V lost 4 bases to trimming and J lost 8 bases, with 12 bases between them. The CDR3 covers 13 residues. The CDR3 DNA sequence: TGTGCCAGCAGCCCCGAAAGGGCCGAAAAACTGTTTTTT. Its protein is CASSPERAEKLFF.

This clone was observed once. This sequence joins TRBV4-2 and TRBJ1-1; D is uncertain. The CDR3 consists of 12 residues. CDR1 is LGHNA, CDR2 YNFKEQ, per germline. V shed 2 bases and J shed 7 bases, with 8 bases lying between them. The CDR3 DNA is TGTGCCAGCAGCCAATCTAGAAATGAAGCTTTCTTT. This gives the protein CASSQSRNEAFF.

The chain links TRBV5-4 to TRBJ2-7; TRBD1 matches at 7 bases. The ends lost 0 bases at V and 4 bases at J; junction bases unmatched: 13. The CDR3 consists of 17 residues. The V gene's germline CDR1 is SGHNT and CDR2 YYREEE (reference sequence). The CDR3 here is CASSLGRSHRGQYEQYF. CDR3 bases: TGTGCCAGCAGCTTGGGCCGATCCCACAGGGGTCAGTACGAGCAGTACTTC.

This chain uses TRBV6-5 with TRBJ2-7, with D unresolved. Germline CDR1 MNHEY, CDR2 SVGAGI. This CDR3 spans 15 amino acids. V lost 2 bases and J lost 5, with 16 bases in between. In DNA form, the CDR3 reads TGTGCCAGCAGTTACCGTGGACGGTCGAAGGACGAGCAGTACTTC. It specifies CASSYRGRSKDEQYF.

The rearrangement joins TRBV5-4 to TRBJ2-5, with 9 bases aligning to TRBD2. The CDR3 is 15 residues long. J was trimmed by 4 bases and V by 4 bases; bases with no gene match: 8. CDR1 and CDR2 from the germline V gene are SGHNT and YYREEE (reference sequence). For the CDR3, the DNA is TGTGCCAGCAGCATAGCGGGAGAGGTGGGAGAGACCCAGTACTTC. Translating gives CASSIAGEVGETQYF.

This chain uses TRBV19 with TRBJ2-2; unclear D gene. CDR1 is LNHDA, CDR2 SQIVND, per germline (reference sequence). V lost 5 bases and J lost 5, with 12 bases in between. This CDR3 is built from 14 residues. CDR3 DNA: TGTGCCAGTAGTGTCCAGGAAGGGACCGGGGAGCTGTTTTTT. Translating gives CASSVQEGTGELFF.